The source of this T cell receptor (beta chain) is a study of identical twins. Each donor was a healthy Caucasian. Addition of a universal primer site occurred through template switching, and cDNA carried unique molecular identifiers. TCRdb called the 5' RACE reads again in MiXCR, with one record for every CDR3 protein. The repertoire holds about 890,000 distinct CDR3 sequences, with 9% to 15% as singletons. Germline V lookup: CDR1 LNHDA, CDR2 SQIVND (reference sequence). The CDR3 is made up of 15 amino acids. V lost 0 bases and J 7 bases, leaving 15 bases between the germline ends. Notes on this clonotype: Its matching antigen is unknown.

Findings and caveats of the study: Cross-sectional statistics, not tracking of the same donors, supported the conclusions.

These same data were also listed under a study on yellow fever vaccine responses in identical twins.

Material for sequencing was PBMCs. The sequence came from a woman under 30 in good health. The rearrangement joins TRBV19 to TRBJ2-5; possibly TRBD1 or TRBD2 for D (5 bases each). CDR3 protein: CASSIDRGQPRTQYF. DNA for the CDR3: TGTGCCAGTAGTATAGATCGGGGCCAGCCTCGGACCCAGTACTTC.